In its sample, the clone carrying this TCR beta chain was seen a few times. Clones were read by immunoSEQ multiplex PCR, and TCRdb kept only the in-frame ones, dropping some. The sample records some 76,000 clones, over 80% being singletons. Germline trimming cut 0 bases from V and 4 bases from J; bases unmatched to any gene: 5. Germline CDR1 SGHRS, CDR2 YFSETQ. The CDR3 is 16 residues long. This entry belongs to a study of blood T cell repertoires in COVID-19. Across the whole study: Acute-phase and convalescent COVID-19 samples originated in the United States, Italy and Spain.

The sample taken for sequencing was peripheral blood. This receptor was taken from a man aged 50 to 59 with COVID-19, enrolled during active disease. The J gene is TRBJ2-7, the V gene TRBV5-1; TRBD2 matches at 12 bases. In DNA form, the CDR3 reads TGCGCCAGCAGCTTGGGGACTAGCGGGACAGATTACGAGCAGTACTTC. The encoded protein is CASSLGTSGTDYEQYF.